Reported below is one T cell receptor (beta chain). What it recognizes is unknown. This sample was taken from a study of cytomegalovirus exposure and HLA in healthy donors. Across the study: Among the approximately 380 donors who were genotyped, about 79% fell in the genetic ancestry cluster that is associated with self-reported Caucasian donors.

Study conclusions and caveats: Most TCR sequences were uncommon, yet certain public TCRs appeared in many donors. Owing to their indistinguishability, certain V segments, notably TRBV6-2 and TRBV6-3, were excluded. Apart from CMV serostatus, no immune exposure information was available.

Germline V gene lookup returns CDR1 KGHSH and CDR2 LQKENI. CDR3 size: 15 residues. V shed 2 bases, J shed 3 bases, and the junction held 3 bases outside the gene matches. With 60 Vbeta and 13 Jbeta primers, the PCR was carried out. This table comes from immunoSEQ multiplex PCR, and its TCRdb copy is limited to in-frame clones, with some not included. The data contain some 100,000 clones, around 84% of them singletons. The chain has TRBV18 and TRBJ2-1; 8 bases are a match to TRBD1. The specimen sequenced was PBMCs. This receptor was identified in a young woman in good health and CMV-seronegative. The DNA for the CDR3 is TGTGCCAGCTCACCAGAGACAGGGGTCTACAATGAGCAGTTCTTC. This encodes CASSPETGVYNEQFF.